This T cell receptor beta chain comes out of a study of shared clonotypes between healthy human individuals. Findings and caveats of the study: Four donors had about 5.1% of their naive CD4 clonotypes in common.

This clone occurred once. Its antigen is not identified. Clones were sequenced by immunoSEQ multiplex PCR, and TCRdb holds only the in-frame ones, with some missing. The data contain about a million clones, more than 60% of them singletons. The sample taken for sequencing was memory CD4+ T cells sorted from blood. The subset: CD45RA-negative fraction. This sequence was found in a man aged 18 to 30 in good health.

Here the CDR3 reads CASSLDHNTDTQYF. The DNA of the CDR3 is TGTGCCAGCAGCTTAGATCACAACACAGATACGCAGTATTTT. The chain couples TRBV7-9 to TRBJ2-3; D gene unclear. This CDR3 is 14 amino acids long. Trimming removed 1 base at V and 2 bases at J, with 7 bases between. Per the germline V gene, CDR1 is SEHNR and CDR2 is FQNEAQ (reference sequence). Using reference TRBV7-9 and TRBJ2-3 for the parts outside the CDR3, the full variable domain is DTGVSQNPRHKITKRGQNVTFRCDPISEHNRLYWYRQTLGQGPEFLTYFQNEAQLEKSRLLSDRFSAERPKGSFSTLEIQRTEQGDSAMYLCASSLDHNTDTQYFGPGTRLTVL.